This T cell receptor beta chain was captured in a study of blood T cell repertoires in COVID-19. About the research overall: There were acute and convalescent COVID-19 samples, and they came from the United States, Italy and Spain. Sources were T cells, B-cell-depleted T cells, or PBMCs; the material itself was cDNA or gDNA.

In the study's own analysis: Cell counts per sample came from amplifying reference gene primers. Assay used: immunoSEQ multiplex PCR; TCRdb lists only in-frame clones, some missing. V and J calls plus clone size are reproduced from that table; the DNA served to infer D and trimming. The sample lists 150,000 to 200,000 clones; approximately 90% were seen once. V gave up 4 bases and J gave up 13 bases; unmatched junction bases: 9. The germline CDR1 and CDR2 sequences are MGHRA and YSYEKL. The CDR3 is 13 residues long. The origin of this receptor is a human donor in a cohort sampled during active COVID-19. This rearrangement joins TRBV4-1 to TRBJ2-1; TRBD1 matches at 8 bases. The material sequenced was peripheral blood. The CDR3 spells CASSPYTGGAQFF. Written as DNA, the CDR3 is TGCGCCAGCAGCCCCTATACAGGGGGAGCTCAGTTCTTC.